Below are 23 T cell receptor beta chains sequenced from a single sample in a study of beta chain features in type 1 diabetes. Isolated RNA was reverse transcribed in full, so expressed TCRB transcripts were sequenced. The assay was immunoSEQ multiplex PCR, and TCRdb's table has in-frame clones only and misses some. This sample has 200,000 to 250,000 clones, with over 65% found just once. The sequencing input was naive CD4+ T cells from blood. These receptors were obtained from a man aged 30-40 years in good health.

This clone was observed a few times. This chain connects TRBV29-1 to TRBJ2-2, with D perhaps TRBD1 (6 bases). V lost 7 bases and J lost 7, with 16 bases in between. In germline, CDR1 is SQVTM, CDR2 ANQGSEA. This CDR3 has 13 residues. The CDR3 is CSARPQGSGELFF. CDR3 in DNA: TGCAGCGCCCGCCCACAGGGTAGCGGGGAGCTGTTTTTT.

The V call is TRBV7-6, the J call TRBJ2-3; 16 nucleotides line up with TRBD2. There are 17 residues in the CDR3. CDR1 and CDR2 from the germline V gene are SGHVS and FNYEAQ. V lost 6 bases and J lost 5; bases outside the gene matches: 8. The CDR3 protein is CASSSGLAGGQRDTQYF. In nucleotides, the CDR3 is TGTGCCAGCAGTTCGGGACTAGCGGGAGGGCAGCGAGATACGCAGTATTTT.

V usage is TRBV9 and J usage is TRBJ2-4, with D perhaps matching TRBD2 (5 bases). The CDR3 sequence is 17 residues long. The germline CDR1 and CDR2 sequences are SGDLS and YYNGEE. Trimming took off 3 bases at V and 1 base at J, with 17 bases between the two ends. CDR3 in DNA: TGTGCCAGCAGCGCCTGGACTCAGCTCCAGGCCAAAAACATTCAGTACTTC. Translation gives CASSAWTQLQAKNIQYF. Full variable domain (missing parts from reference TRBV9 and TRBJ2-4): DSGVTQTPKHLITATGQRVTLRCSPRSGDLSVYWYQQSLDQGLQFLIQYYNGEERAKGNILERFSAQQFPDLHSELNLSSLELGDSALYFCASSAWTQLQAKNIQYFGAGTRLSVL.

With respect to this clone: The final CDR3 position lacks the conserved phenylalanine or tryptophan, pointing to a likely read error. The limits of the CDR3 on the DNA are not certain, so only TCRdb's listed CDR3 is given. The chain is built from TRBV29-1 and TRBJ1-4. The V gene's germline CDR1 is SQVTM and CDR2 ANQGSEA. The CDR3 extends over 9 residues, inclusive of both ends. CDR3 loop: CSVEEARIC.

The genes are TRBV29-1 and TRBJ1-2; 9 nucleotides align to TRBD1. CDR1 is SQVTM, CDR2 ANQGSEA, per germline. The CDR3 consists of 12 residues. Unmatched junction bases numbered 3, after V lost 4 bases and J lost 6 bases. CDR3 in amino acids: CSVARTGDGYTF. In nucleotides, the CDR3 is TGCAGCGTTGCAAGGACAGGGGATGGCTACACCTTC.

The J gene is TRBJ1-2, the V gene TRBV28, with TRBD1 as a possible D gene (5 bases). CDR3 size: 13 residues. Between the trimmed V and J ends, which lost 3 bases and 5 bases, there was a span of 10 bases. Germline loops: CDR1 MDHEN, CDR2 SYDVKM. This chain's CDR3 is CASSLGQGYGYTF. CDR3 DNA sequence: TGTGCCAGCAGTTTGGGCCAGGGATATGGCTACACCTTC.

The rearrangement uses TRBV29-1 and TRBJ2-3; TRBD1 is a possible D gene (5 bases). The CDR3 runs to 15 residues. Trimming took 4 bases from V and 0 from J, leaving 14 bases between them. Germline CDR1 SQVTM, CDR2 ANQGSEA. The DNA of the CDR3 is TGCAGCGTTGTGGAGACAGCAACTAGCACAGATACGCAGTATTTT. Translation gives CSVVETATSTDTQYF.

This clone has more than one count but fewer than ten. The DNA for the CDR3 is TGCAGCGCAAATAGGAGAGTAGGACAGGGGACTACAAGGGAGCAGTTCTTC. Its translation: CSANRRVGQGTTREQFF. The rearrangement uses TRBV29-1 and TRBJ2-1; 9 bases align to TRBD1. The CDR3 is 17 residues long. Trimming at V came to 7 bases and at J to 10 bases, leaving 23 bases not matched to a gene. Per the germline V gene, CDR1 is SQVTM and CDR2 is ANQGSEA.

CDR3 amino acids: CAWTPGGETQYF. CDR3 bases: TGTGCCTGGACCCCCGGGGGTGAGACCCAGTACTTC. This chain connects TRBV30 to TRBJ2-5, with D possibly TRBD2 on 6 matching bases. V was cut by 4 bases and J by 5 bases, with 11 bases left in between. The germline V gene encodes CDR1 GTSNPN and CDR2 SVGIG (reference sequence). This CDR3 is 12 amino acids long.

V is TRBV30 and J is TRBJ2-7; the match to TRBD1 covers 10 bases. The V segment lost 7 bases and the J segment 3 bases; nucleotides outside the gene matches: 9. CDR1 is GTSNPN, CDR2 SVGIG, per germline (reference sequence). This CDR3 region has 14 residues. CDR3: CAFASGQGFYEQYF. CDR3 DNA sequence: TGTGCCTTCGCTTCGGGACAGGGGTTCTACGAGCAGTACTTC.

The gene calls are TRBV30 and TRBJ2-5, with 7 bases lining up with TRBD1. The CDR3 sequence is 14 residues long. Trimming removed 5 bases from V and 4 bases from J; junction bases left unmatched: 10. Germline lookup yields CDR1 GTSNPN and CDR2 SVGIG (reference sequence). CDR3 loop: CAWGTTGPAETQYF. CDR3 coding DNA: TGTGCCTGGGGTACGACAGGGCCGGCAGAGACCCAGTACTTC.

This clone occurred a few times. J is TRBJ2-5 and V is TRBV7-2, with D hard to call. This CDR3 region has 13 residues. The germline gives CDR1 SGHTA, CDR2 FQGNSA. The ends were cut back, 2 bases at V and 5 bases at J, with 9 bases in the middle. CDR3 in DNA: TGTGCCAGCAGCTTAAGGGTTCCGGAGACCCAGTACTTC. Translating it yields CASSLRVPETQYF.

Details on this clone: The identical CDR3 is also encoded by other nucleotide sequences in the sample. The chain joins TRBV30 to TRBJ2-2; TRBD2 matches 7 bases. Germline CDR1 and CDR2: GTSNPN and SVGIG (reference sequence). V gave up 3 bases and J gave up 1 base; unmatched junction bases: 2. CDR3 length: 14 residues. The CDR3 loop is CAWRAGVNTGELFF. CDR3 DNA sequence: TGTGCCTGGAGGGCGGGAGTGAACACCGGGGAGCTGTTTTTT.

The chain employs TRBV29-1 and TRBJ2-1; TRBD1 matches at 9 bases. There are 14 residues in the CDR3. Germline CDR1 SQVTM, CDR2 ANQGSEA. The trim removed 6 bases at V and 7 bases at J, leaving 10 bases unmatched. CDR3 sequence (DNA): TGCAGCGTCTCACCGGGACAGGGACGTAATGAGCAGTTCTTC. Translating it yields CSVSPGQGRNEQFF.

The rearrangement links TRBV15 to TRBJ1-2, with TRBD1 as a possible D gene (5 bases). Deletions cut 0 bases from V and 2 bases from J, with 7 bases between. This CDR3 region has 14 residues. Looked up from germline, CDR1 is LNHNV and CDR2 is YYDKDF (reference sequence). The CDR3 reads CATSRDAGNYGYTF. The CDR3 DNA is TGTGCCACCAGCAGAGATGCAGGGAACTATGGCTACACCTTC.

The rearrangement links TRBV29-1 to TRBJ2-1; no definite D call. This CDR3 is 9 amino acids long. CDR1 and CDR2 (germline): SQVTM, ANQGSEA. Trimming shortened V by 4 bases and J by 15 bases, and 10 bases separated the two germline ends. The CDR3 DNA follows: TGCAGCGTTGGGCCTCCCGCGTTCTTC. It translates to CSVGPPAFF.

This rearrangement joins TRBV30 to TRBJ1-5; D not certain. Germline V lookup: CDR1 GTSNPN, CDR2 SVGIG (reference sequence). Trimming removed 1 base at V and 5 bases at J, with 9 bases between. The CDR3 extends over 13 amino acids. CDR3 sequence reads: CAWSAELDQPQHF. As DNA, the CDR3 is TGTGCCTGGAGTGCCGAACTCGATCAGCCCCAGCATTTT. Based on the CDR3 plus reference TRBV30 and TRBJ1-5, the full variable domain is SQTIHQWPATLVQPVGSPLSLECTVEGTSNPNLYWYRQAAGRGLQLLFYSVGIGQISSEVPQNLSASRPQDRQFILSSKKLLLSDSGFYLCAWSAELDQPQHFGDGTRLSIL.

For the CDR3, the DNA is TGCAGCGTCGTCGGCTCCACAGATACGCAGTATTTT. It specifies CSVVGSTDTQYF. V is TRBV29-1 and J is TRBJ2-3; no firm D call. Trimming took 6 bases from V and 2 from J, leaving 9 bases between them. CDR3 length: 12 residues. Germline V gives CDR1 SQVTM, CDR2 ANQGSEA.

V is TRBV11-3 and J is TRBJ2-3; D may be TRBD2 (6 bases). The CDR3 sequence is 14 residues long. The V gene lost 5 bases and the J gene lost 1 base, with 10 bases spanning the gap. Germline CDR1 is SGHNT and CDR2 is YENEEA. DNA for the CDR3: TGTGCCAGCAGCCTGGGACTCGGCACAGATACGCAGTATTTT. This gives the protein CASSLGLGTDTQYF.

About this clone itself: One end of the junction fails to match germline, which may point to a read error. J is TRBJ2-7 and V is TRBV30; D perhaps matches TRBD2 (6 bases). CDR3 length: 10 amino acids. Germline CDR1 is GTSNPN and CDR2 is SVGIG (reference sequence). CDR3: CFTSPDTQYF. The CDR3 DNA sequence: TGCTTTACTAGCCCCGATACTCAGTACTTC.

This clone has only one observation. CDR3: CASSSLLPGLAGAGTQYF. Written as DNA, the CDR3 is TGCGCCAGCAGCTCCCTCCTTCCCGGACTAGCGGGGGCGGGGACGCAGTATTTT. J is TRBJ2-3 and V is TRBV5-1; TRBD2 aligns across 13 bases. The CDR3 is 18 residues long. V trimming: 3 bases; J trimming: 9 bases; junction bases outside the gene matches: 16. The germline CDR1 and CDR2 sequences are SGHRS and YFSETQ.

The rearrangement links TRBV5-6 to TRBJ2-7; 8 bases agree with TRBD1. This CDR3 comprises 17 residues. Trimming removed 5 bases from V and 6 bases from J; junction bases left unmatched: 19. Germline lookup yields CDR1 SGHDT and CDR2 YYEEEE. The CDR3, as DNA: TGTGCCAGCAGGGACCAGGGGGCTGGTGTCGTGCTTCGCGAGCAGTACTTC. Translated, it gives CASRDQGAGVVLREQYF.

This clone has only one observation. This chain joins TRBV28 and TRBJ2-5; 9 nucleotides line up with TRBD1. The V gene end was trimmed by 5 bases and the J gene end by 1 base; junction bases not matched to a gene: 5. Per germline, CDR1 MDHEN and CDR2 SYDVKM. There are 15 residues in the CDR3. DNA of the CDR3: TGTGCCAGCAGTGACGGGACAGGGCCCCAAGAGACCCAGTACTTC. Translating it yields CASSDGTGPQETQYF. Complete variable domain (other parts from reference TRBV28 and TRBJ2-5): DVKVTQSSRYLVKRTGEKVFLECVQDMDHENMFWYRQDPGLGLRLIYFSYDVKMKEKGDIPEGYSVSREKKERFSLILESASTNQTSMYLCASSDGTGPQETQYFGPGTRLLVL.